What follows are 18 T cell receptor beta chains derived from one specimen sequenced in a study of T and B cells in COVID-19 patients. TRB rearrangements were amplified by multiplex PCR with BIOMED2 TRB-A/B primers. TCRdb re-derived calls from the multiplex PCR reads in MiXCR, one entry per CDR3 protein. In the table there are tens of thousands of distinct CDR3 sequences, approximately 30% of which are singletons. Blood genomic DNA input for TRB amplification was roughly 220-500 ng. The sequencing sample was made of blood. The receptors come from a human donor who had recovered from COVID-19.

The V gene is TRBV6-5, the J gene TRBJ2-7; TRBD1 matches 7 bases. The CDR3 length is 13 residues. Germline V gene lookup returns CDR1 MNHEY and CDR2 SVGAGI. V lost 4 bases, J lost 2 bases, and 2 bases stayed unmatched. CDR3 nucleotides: TGTGCCAGCAGTTTAGGGGGCACCTACGAGCAGTACTTC. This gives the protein CASSLGGTYEQYF.

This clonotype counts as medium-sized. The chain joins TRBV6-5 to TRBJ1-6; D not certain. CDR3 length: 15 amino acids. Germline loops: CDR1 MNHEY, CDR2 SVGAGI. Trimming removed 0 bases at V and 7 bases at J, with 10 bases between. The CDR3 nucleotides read TGTGCCAGCAGTTACTCGTTTCGGCTAAATTCACCCCTCCACTTT. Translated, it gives CASSYSFRLNSPLHF.

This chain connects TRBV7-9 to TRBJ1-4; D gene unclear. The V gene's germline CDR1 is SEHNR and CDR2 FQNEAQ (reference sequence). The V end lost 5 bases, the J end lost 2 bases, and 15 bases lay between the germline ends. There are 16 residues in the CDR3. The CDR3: CASSNTPVQTNEKLFF. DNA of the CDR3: TGTGCCAGCAGCAATACTCCGGTACAGACTAATGAAAAACTGTTTTTT.

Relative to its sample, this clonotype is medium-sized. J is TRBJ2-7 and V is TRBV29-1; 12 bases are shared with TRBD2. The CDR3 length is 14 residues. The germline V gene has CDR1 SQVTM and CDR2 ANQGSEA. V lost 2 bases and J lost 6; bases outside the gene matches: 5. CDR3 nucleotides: TGCAGCGTTGAAATGGGGACTAGCGGGCCCGAGCAGTACTTC. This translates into CSVEMGTSGPEQYF.

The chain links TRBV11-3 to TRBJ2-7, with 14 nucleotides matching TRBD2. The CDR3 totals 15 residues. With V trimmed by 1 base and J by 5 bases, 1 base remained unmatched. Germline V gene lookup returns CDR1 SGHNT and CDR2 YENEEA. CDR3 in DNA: TGTGCCAGCAGCTTAGGGGGACTAGCGGGGGACGAGCAGTACTTC. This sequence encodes CASSLGGLAGDEQYF.

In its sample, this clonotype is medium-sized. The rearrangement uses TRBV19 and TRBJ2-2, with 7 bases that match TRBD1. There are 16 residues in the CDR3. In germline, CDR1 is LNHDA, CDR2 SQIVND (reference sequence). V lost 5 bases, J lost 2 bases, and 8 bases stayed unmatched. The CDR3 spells CASSFRTGQNTGELFF. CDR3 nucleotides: TGTGCCAGTAGTTTCAGGACAGGTCAAAACACCGGGGAGCTGTTTTTT. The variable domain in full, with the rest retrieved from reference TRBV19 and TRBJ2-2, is DGGITQSPKYLFRKEGQNVTLSCEQNLNHDAMYWYRQDPGQGLRLIYYSQIVNDFQKGDIAEGYSVSREKKESFPLTVTSAQKNPTAFYLCASSFRTGQNTGELFFGEGSRLTVL.

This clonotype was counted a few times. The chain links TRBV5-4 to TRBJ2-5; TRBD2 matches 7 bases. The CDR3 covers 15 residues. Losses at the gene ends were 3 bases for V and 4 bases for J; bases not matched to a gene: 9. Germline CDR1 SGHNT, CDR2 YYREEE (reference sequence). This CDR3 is CASSSPWGGIETQYF. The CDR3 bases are TGTGCCAGCAGCTCCCCGTGGGGAGGGATAGAGACCCAGTACTTC.

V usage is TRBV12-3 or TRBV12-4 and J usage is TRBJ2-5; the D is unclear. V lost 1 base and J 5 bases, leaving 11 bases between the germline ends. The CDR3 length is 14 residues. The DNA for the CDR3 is TGTGCCAGCAGTTTAGATGTCGGTACGGAGACCCAGTACTTC. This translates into CASSLDVGTETQYF.

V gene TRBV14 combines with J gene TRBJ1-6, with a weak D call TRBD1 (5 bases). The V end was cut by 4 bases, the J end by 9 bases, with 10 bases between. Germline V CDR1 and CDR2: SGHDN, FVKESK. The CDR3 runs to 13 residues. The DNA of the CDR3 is TGTGCCAGCAGCCCCCAACAGGTTTCACCCCTCCACTTT. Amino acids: CASSPQQVSPLHF.

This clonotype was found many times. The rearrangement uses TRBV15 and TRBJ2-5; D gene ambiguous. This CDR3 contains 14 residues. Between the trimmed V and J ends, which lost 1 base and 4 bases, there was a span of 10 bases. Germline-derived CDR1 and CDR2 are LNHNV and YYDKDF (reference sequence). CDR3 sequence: CATSRVSVLETQYF. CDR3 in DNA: TGTGCCACCAGCAGAGTAAGCGTCTTAGAGACCCAGTACTTC.

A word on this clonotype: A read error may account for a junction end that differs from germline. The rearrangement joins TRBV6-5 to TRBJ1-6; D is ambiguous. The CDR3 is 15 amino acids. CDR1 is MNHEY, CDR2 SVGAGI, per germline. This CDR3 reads CASTYLGALNSPLHF. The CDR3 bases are TGTGCCAGCACTTACTTGGGAGCTCTTAATTCACCCCTCCACTTT.

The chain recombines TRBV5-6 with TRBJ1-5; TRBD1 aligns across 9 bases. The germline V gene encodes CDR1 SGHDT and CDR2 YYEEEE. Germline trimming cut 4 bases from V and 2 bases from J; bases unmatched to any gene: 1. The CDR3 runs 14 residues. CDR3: CASSRDRGNQPQHF. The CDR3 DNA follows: TGTGCCAGCAGCCGGGACAGGGGCAATCAGCCCCAGCATTTT.

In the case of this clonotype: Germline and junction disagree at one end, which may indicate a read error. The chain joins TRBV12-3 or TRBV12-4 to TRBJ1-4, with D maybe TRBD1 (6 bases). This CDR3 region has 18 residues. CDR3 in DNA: TGTGCCAGCAGACCGCTTGGGGGTCTCAGGGGCTCTAATAAAAAACTGTTTTTT. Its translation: CASRPLGGLRGSNKKLFF.

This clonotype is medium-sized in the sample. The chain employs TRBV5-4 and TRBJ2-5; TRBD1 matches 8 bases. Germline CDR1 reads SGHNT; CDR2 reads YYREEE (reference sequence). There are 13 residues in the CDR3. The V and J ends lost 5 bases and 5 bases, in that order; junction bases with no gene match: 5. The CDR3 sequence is CASSLTGEETQYF. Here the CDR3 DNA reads TGTGCCAGCAGTTTGACAGGGGAGGAGACCCAGTACTTC. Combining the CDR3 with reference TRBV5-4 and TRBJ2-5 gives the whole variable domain ETGVTQSPTHLIKTRGQQVTLRCSSQSGHNTVSWYQQALGQGPQFIFQYYREEENGRGNFPPRFSGLQFPNYSSELNVNALELDDSALYLCASSLTGEETQYFGPGTRLLVL.

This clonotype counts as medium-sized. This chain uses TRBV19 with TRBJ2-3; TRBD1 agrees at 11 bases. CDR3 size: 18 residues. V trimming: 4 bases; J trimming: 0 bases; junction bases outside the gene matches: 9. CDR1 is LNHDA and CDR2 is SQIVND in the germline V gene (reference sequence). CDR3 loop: CASSTYPGQGASTDTQYF. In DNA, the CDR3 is TGTGCCAGTAGTACCTATCCTGGACAGGGGGCGAGCACAGATACGCAGTATTTT. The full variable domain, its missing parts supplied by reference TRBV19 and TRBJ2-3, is DGGITQSPKYLFRKEGQNVTLSCEQNLNHDAMYWYRQDPGQGLRLIYYSQIVNDFQKGDIAEGYSVSREKKESFPLTVTSAQKNPTAFYLCASSTYPGQGASTDTQYFGPGTRLTVL.

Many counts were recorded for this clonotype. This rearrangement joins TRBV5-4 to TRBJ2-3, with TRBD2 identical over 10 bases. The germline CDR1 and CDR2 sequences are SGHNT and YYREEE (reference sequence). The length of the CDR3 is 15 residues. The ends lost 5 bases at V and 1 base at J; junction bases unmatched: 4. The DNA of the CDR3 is TGTGCCAGCAGACCTAGCGGGGGACGCACAGATACGCAGTATTTT. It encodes CASRPSGGRTDTQYF.

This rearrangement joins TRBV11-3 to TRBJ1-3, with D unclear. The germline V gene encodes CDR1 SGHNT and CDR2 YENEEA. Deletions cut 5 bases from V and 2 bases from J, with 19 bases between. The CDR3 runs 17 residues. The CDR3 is CASSPRAYRVAGNTIYF. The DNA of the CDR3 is TGTGCCAGCAGCCCCCGAGCCTACAGAGTTGCTGGAAACACCATATATTTT.

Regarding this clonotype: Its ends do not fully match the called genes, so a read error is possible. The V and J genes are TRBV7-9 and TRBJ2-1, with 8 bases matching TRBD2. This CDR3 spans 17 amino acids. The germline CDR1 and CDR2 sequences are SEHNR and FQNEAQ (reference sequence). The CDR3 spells CAISLGSLSGVGNEQFF. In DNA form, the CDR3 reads TGTGCCATCAGCTTAGGATCCCTTAGCGGGGTAGGGAATGAGCAGTTCTTC.